This T cell receptor (beta chain) was observed in a study of early T cells in non-severe SARS-CoV-2 infection. Study-level background: Sequencing of bulk RNA from unsorted whole blood was done, without chain pairing.

Study-wide results and caveats: In VDJdb matching, anti-spike CD8 responses were favored while private and CD4 specificities went missing.

The protocol attached unique molecular identifiers to individual cDNA molecules. MiXCR, run by TCRdb on the 5' RACE reads, gives a single entry per CDR3 protein. The sample holds about 46,000 distinct CDR3 sequences, more than 4.5% seen once. Germline assignment: CDR1 SEHNR and CDR2 FQNEAQ (reference sequence). The CDR3 is 13 residues long. V lost 11 bases to trimming and J lost 3 bases, with 13 bases between them. This clonotype was detected many times. Its antigen is still unknown. This clonotype was sampled from an adult who was a healthcare worker with PCR-confirmed SARS-CoV-2 infection or an uninfected control (not recorded which). The starting material was whole blood, obtained at baseline. The rearrangement joins TRBV7-9 to TRBJ2-2; perhaps TRBD1 as D (6 bases). DNA for the CDR3: TGTGCCGGGACACAGACTTACACCGGGGAGCTGTTTTTT. Translated, it gives CAGTQTYTGELFF.